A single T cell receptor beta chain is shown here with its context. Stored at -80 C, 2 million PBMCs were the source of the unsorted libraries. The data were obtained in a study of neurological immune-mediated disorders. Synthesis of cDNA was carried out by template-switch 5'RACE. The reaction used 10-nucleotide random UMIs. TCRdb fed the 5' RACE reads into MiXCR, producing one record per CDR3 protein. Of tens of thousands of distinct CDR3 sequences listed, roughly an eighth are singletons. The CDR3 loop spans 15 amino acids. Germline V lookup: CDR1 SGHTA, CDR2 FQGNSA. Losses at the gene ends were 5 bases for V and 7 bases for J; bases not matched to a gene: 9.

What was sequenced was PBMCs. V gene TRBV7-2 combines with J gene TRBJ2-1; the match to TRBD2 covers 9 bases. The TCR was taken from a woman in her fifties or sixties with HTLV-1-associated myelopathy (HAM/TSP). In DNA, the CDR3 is TGTGCCAGCAGCCCGGGGGGCGGGAGGGCAAATGAGCAGTTCTTC. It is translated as CASSPGGGRANEQFF. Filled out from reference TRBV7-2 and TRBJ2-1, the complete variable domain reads GAGVSQSPSNKVTEKGKDVELRCDPISGHTALYWYRQSLGQGLEFLIYFQGNSAPDKSGLPSDRFSAERTGGSVSTLTIQRTQQEDSAVYLCASSPGGGRANEQFFGPGTRLTVL.